Below, one T cell receptor beta chain is given with its context. The target antigen is unknown. This specimen comes from a study of shared clonotypes between healthy human individuals. Study-level points and caveats: Non-shared clonotypes displayed generation probabilities falling below those of clonotypes present in all four donors.

At the deep level, the assay was run. Around 220 ng DNA, 25,000 to 30,000 T cell genomes, went into each sorted-subset replicate PCR. Per the original data handling: Junction-only sequences produced by ImmunoSEQ had no quality scores, so filtering differed. Produced via immunoSEQ multiplex PCR; TCRdb's table is partial and in-frame only. V and J calls and clone size are as listed in that table; D and trimming were resolved from the DNA. The sample carries 1.5 million to 2.5 million clones, about 95% recorded once. Germline V lookup: CDR1 MNHNS, CDR2 SASEGT. This CDR3 is built from 13 residues. V was shortened by 11 bases and J by 0 bases, with 11 bases between the two germline ends. Terminally differentiated effector memory CD45RA+ cells were excluded from the naive CD8 cells, which were CD45RO-negative and positively selected for CCR7.

Sequences were obtained from naive CD8+ T cells sorted from blood. This chain joins TRBV6-1 and TRBJ1-5; D is perhaps TRBD1 (5 bases). The TCR was taken from a man between 18 and 29 years old in good health. The chain's CDR3 is CAATGFSNQPQHF. CDR3 in DNA: TGTGCCGCTACAGGCTTTAGCAATCAGCCCCAGCATTTT.